Following are 22 T cell receptor beta chains from one sample sequenced in a study of cytomegalovirus exposure and HLA in healthy donors (dated by TCRdb to the late 2010s). Receptors were amplified or captured by the immunoSEQ multiplex PCR assay. A mixture of 60 forward primers for TCR Vbeta segments and 13 reverse primers for TCR Jbeta segments was used in the multiplex PCR. Imported from immuneACCESS, the table was reduced by TCRdb to in-frame sequences with V and J called. These copies leave out some clones; in studies compared against another copy, an unresolved V gene accounts for under half, and the cause of the remainder is not known. The sample contains more than 140,000 clones, about 80% of them found a single time. In total, the top ten clones hold 1.5% to 2.5% of the sample. Material for sequencing was PBMCs. Receptors originate from a woman aged 40 to 55 in good health and CMV-seronegative.

This chain joins TRBV7-9 and TRBJ1-1; D perhaps matches TRBD1 (5 bases). Between the trimmed V and J ends, which lost 2 bases and 2 bases, there was a span of 6 bases. Germline V gene data show CDR1 as SEHNR and CDR2 as FQNEAQ (reference sequence). This CDR3 region has 13 residues. The CDR3 loop is CASSLRGNTEAFF. The CDR3 nucleotides read TGTGCCAGCAGCTTAAGGGGAAACACTGAAGCTTTCTTT. Using reference TRBV7-9 and TRBJ1-1 for the parts outside the CDR3, the full variable domain is DTGVSQNPRHKITKRGQNVTFRCDPISEHNRLYWYRQTLGQGPEFLTYFQNEAQLEKSRLLSDRFSAERPKGSFSTLEIQRTEQGDSAMYLCASSLRGNTEAFFGQGTRLTVV.

The rearrangement links TRBV2 to TRBJ2-7, with D uncertain. V dropped 8 bases and J dropped 1 base, with 9 bases sitting between them. Germline loops: CDR1 SNHLY, CDR2 FYNNEI. CDR3 size: 12 residues. CDR3 protein: CASFLESYEQYF. The CDR3 nucleotides read TGTGCCAGCTTTCTGGAGTCCTACGAGCAGTACTTC.

DNA for the CDR3: TGCGCCAGCAGCGTAGGGGAAATGAACACTGAAGCTTTCTTT. Protein: CASSVGEMNTEAFF. The chain is built from TRBV5-1 and TRBJ1-1, with a tentative D call TRBD1 (5 bases). Germline V gene sequence: CDR1 SGHRS, CDR2 YFSETQ. The CDR3 has 14 residues. Trimming cost V 4 bases and J 0 bases, with 10 bases left between them.

The chain recombines TRBV9 with TRBJ2-3; D may be TRBD1 (6 bases). Looked up from germline, CDR1 is SGDLS and CDR2 is YYNGEE. With 0 bases removed from V and 6 bases from J, the gap between germline ends came to 14 bases. The CDR3 has 15 residues. DNA of the CDR3: TGTGCCAGCAGCGTAGAGAGGGGGTACGGTGATACGCAGTATTTT. This sequence encodes CASSVERGYGDTQYF.

The chain joins TRBV11-2 to TRBJ2-2; 9 bases fit TRBD1. There are 15 residues in the CDR3. CDR1 and CDR2 from the germline V gene are SGHAT and FQNNGV. The trim removed 5 bases at V and 5 bases at J, leaving 6 bases unmatched. CDR3: CASSPGTGMTGELFF. The DNA for the CDR3 is TGTGCCAGCAGCCCCGGGACAGGGATGACCGGGGAGCTGTTTTTT.

This chain connects TRBV14 to TRBJ2-7, with D hard to call. The CDR3 contains 14 residues. The germline V gene encodes CDR1 SGHDN and CDR2 FVKESK. V was shortened by 3 bases and J by 3 bases, with 12 bases between the two germline ends. CDR3 residues: CASSHASPLYEQYF. The CDR3, as DNA: TGTGCCAGCAGCCATGCAAGCCCCCTCTACGAGCAGTACTTC.

The V and J genes are TRBV2 and TRBJ1-1; D remains unclear. This CDR3 has 11 amino acids. Germline values: CDR1 SNHLY, CDR2 FYNNEI. The V end lost 5 bases, the J end lost 8 bases, and 9 bases lay between the germline ends. The CDR3 sequence is CASSPRWEAFF. The CDR3 bases are TGTGCCAGCAGTCCTAGATGGGAAGCTTTCTTT. The full variable domain, completed using reference TRBV2 and TRBJ1-1, is EPEVTQTPSHQVTQMGQEVILRCVPISNHLYFYWYRQILGQKVEFLVSFYNNEISEKSEIFDDQFSVERPDGSNFTLKIRSTKLEDSAMYFCASSPRWEAFFGQGTRLTVV.

The chain has TRBV19 and TRBJ2-7, with TRBD1 as a possible D gene (5 bases). V lost 3 bases and J 0 bases, leaving 12 bases between the germline ends. This CDR3 has 15 amino acids. CDR1 LNHDA and CDR2 SQIVND come from the germline V gene (reference sequence). The CDR3 region has the DNA TGTGCCAGTAGTATTACCGACAGTGGCTCCTACGAGCAGTACTTC. Translating it yields CASSITDSGSYEQYF.

J is TRBJ1-1 and V is TRBV27; D possibly corresponds to TRBD1 (6 bases). The ends were cut back, 5 bases at V and 4 bases at J, with 17 bases in the middle. Germline V gives CDR1 MNHEY, CDR2 SMNVEV (reference sequence). This CDR3 is 15 amino acids long. The CDR3 region has the DNA TGTGCCAGCAGTGCATCAACAGGGTTGTTCACTGAAGCTTTCTTT. This encodes CASSASTGLFTEAFF.

V gene TRBV4-3 combines with J gene TRBJ1-4, with TRBD1 identical over 9 bases. Germline CDR1 and CDR2: LGHNA and YSLEER. The CDR3 contains 15 residues. The trim removed 4 bases at V and 4 bases at J, leaving 4 bases unmatched. The CDR3 coding sequence is TGCGCCAGCAGCCCCGGGGACAGGGATAATGAAAAACTGTTTTTT. Protein: CASSPGDRDNEKLFF.

The chain combines TRBV9 with TRBJ1-1; weak D call: TRBD1 (5 bases). Germline lookup yields CDR1 SGDLS and CDR2 YYNGEE. The CDR3 is 14 residues long. Deletions cut 3 bases from V and 10 bases from J, with 19 bases between. The chain's CDR3 is CASSATPGGVGAFF. CDR3 DNA sequence: TGTGCCAGCAGCGCGACGCCGGGGGGGGTAGGAGCTTTCTTT.

The chain recombines TRBV6-1 with TRBJ2-7; possible D gene TRBD1, 6 bases. The CDR3 is made up of 14 amino acids. V lost 8 bases and J 2 bases, leaving 16 bases between the germline ends. CDR1 is MNHNS and CDR2 is SASEGT in the germline V gene. CDR3 amino acids: CASCLTGKAYEQYF. The CDR3 bases are TGTGCCAGCTGTTTAACAGGGAAGGCCTACGAGCAGTACTTC.

This chain links TRBV2 with TRBJ2-1; 8 bases are shared with TRBD2. This CDR3 region has 11 residues. Germline values: CDR1 SNHLY, CDR2 FYNNEI. The J segment lost 12 bases and the V segment lost 3 bases, leaving 1 base of the junction unmatched. The CDR3 loop reads CASSESGGQFF. Here the CDR3 DNA reads TGTGCCAGCAGTGAGAGCGGGGGGCAGTTCTTC.

The gene calls are TRBV28 and TRBJ1-2; D remains unclear. The CDR3 is 13 amino acids. Trimming pared 2 bases from V and 3 bases from J, leaving 7 bases between. The germline V gene has CDR1 MDHEN and CDR2 SYDVKM. CDR3 amino acids: CASSLATDYGYTF. CDR3 in DNA: TGTGCCAGCAGTTTAGCTACAGACTATGGCTACACCTTC.

This chain joins TRBV6-5 and TRBJ2-5; D is possibly TRBD2 (5 bases). This CDR3 has 14 residues. Deletions cut 4 bases from V and 1 base from J, with 10 bases between. CDR1 and CDR2 from the germline V gene are MNHEY and SVGAGI. The CDR3 protein is CASSSERSQETQYF. The CDR3 DNA follows: TGTGCCAGCAGTTCTGAGCGGAGCCAAGAGACCCAGTACTTC.

The chain couples TRBV4-2 to TRBJ1-3, with 7 bases aligning to TRBD1. The CDR3 sequence is 15 residues long. V lost 0 bases to trimming and J lost 4 bases; unmatched junction nucleotides: 3. CDR1 is LGHNA, CDR2 YNFKEQ, per germline. The CDR3 coding sequence is TGTGCCAGCAGCCAAGATAGGACAGGAGGAAACACCATATATTTT. Amino acid sequence: CASSQDRTGGNTIYF.

V and J are TRBV4-1 and TRBJ2-5, with 9 bases that match TRBD2. Germline V lookup: CDR1 MGHRA, CDR2 YSYEKL. The CDR3 is made up of 16 amino acids. V trimming: 1 base; J trimming: 4 bases; junction bases outside the gene matches: 7. This CDR3 is CASSQALAGRIETQYF. CDR3 bases: TGCGCCAGCAGCCAAGCCCTAGCGGGGAGAATAGAGACCCAGTACTTC.

The V call is TRBV15, the J call TRBJ2-5, with a possible D match to TRBD2 (6 bases). Gene TRBJ2-7 matches the end of the DNA better, so the J call may be wrong. CDR1 and CDR2 (germline): LNHNV, YYDKDF (reference sequence). This CDR3 region has 16 residues. Here the CDR3 reads CATSRGTGAYKDEQYF. CDR3 coding DNA: TGTGCCACCAGCAGAGGAACGGGAGCCTATAAAGACGAGCAGTACTTC.

Notes on this clone: The sample carries other DNA sequences with the same CDR3. This chain links TRBV4-3 with TRBJ2-2; D may be TRBD2 (5 bases). Germline CDR1 reads LGHNA; CDR2 reads YSLEER. The CDR3 loop spans 18 amino acids. V was shortened by 0 bases and J by 4 bases, with 18 bases between the two germline ends. As DNA, the CDR3 is TGCGCCAGCAGCCAAGATAGTCCGAGCCATGAGGGCACCGGGGAGCTGTTTTTT. Its translation is CASSQDSPSHEGTGELFF.

CDR3 bases: TGTGCCAGCAGTCCCGCGGGCTATGGCTACACCTTC. It specifies CASSPAGYGYTF. This chain uses TRBV27 with TRBJ1-2; D gene ambiguous. There are 12 residues in the CDR3. Deletions cut 5 bases from V and 4 bases from J, with 8 bases between. Germline CDR1 is MNHEY and CDR2 is SMNVEV (reference sequence).

This clone has only one observation. The V and J genes are TRBV5-5 and TRBJ2-5; 7 bases fit TRBD1. The CDR3 extends over 14 amino acids. The germline V gene has CDR1 SGHKS and CDR2 YYEKEE (reference sequence). After removal of 2 bases from V and 1 base from J, the junction contained 2 bases not matched to a gene. The CDR3 loop reads CASSLGQVQETQYF. DNA for the CDR3: TGTGCCAGCAGCTTAGGACAGGTCCAAGAGACCCAGTACTTC.

In this sample, this clone turned up once. The gene calls are TRBV28 and TRBJ2-5, with D uncertain. The V gene's germline CDR1 is MDHEN and CDR2 SYDVKM. This CDR3 has 12 amino acids. Trimming removed 1 base from V and 6 bases from J, with 6 bases in between. The CDR3 spells CASSLYLQTQYF. In DNA form, the CDR3 reads TGTGCCAGCAGTTTATATCTACAGACCCAGTACTTC. Looking up the rest from reference TRBV28 and TRBJ2-5 gives the full variable domain: DVKVTQSSRYLVKRTGEKVFLECVQDMDHENMFWYRQDPGLGLRLIYFSYDVKMKEKGDIPEGYSVSREKKERFSLILESASTNQTSMYLCASSLYLQTQYFGPGTRLLVL.